This T cell receptor beta chain stems from a study of CD8 T cell repertoires and HIV-1 epitope variants. Sequencing of TCR beta CDR3 used immunoSEQ survey depth. Data came from immunoSEQ multiplex PCR; TCRdb stores just in-frame clones and leaves some out. The sample shows about 5,100 clones, around 61% of them seen only once. Trimming removed 2 bases from V and 2 bases from J, with 12 bases in between. Per germline, CDR1 ENHRY and CDR2 SYGVKD. This CDR3 has 15 residues. Details on this clone: Its specificity is unknown.

This chain connects TRBV10-3 to TRBJ1-1; D might be TRBD1 (5 bases). Sequencing was done on a sample of cultured CD8+ T cells derived from PBMCs. The TCR comes from a male donor with HIV. CDR3 nucleotide sequence: TGTGCCATCAGTGAGCCTACGACAGCCAACACTGAAGCTTTCTTT. It specifies CAISEPTTANTEAFF.